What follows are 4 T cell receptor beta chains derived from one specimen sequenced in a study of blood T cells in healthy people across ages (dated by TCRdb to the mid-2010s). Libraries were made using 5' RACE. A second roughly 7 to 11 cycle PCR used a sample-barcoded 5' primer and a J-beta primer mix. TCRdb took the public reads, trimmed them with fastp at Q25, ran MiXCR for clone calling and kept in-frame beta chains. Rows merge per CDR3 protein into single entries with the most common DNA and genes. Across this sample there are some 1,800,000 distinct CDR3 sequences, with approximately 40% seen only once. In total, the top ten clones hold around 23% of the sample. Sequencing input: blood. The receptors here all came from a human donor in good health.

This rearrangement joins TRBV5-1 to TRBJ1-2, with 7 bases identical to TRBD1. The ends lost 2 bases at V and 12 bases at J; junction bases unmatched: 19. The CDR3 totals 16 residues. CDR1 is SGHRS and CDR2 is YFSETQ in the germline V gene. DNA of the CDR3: TGCGCCAGCAGCTTAGCTATTTCCGGGACAGCGTCCGGCCACACCTTC. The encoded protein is CASSLAISGTASGHTF.

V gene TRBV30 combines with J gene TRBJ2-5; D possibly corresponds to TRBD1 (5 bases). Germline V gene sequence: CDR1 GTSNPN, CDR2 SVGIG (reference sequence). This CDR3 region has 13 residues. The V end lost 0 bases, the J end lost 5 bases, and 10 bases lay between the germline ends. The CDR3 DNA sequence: TGTGCCTGGAGTGTGGCAGGGCTGGAGACCCAGTACTTC. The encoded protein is CAWSVAGLETQYF.

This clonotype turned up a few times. The CDR3 is CASRSGGGTYGYTF. CDR3 in DNA: TGTGCCAGCAGAAGCGGGGGGGGGACATATGGCTACACCTTC. The rearrangement uses TRBV5-4 and TRBJ1-2, with a possible D match to TRBD1 (6 bases). Germline V gives CDR1 SGHNT, CDR2 YYREEE (reference sequence). The CDR3 runs 14 residues. The germline V and J ends were trimmed by 5 bases and 5 bases, with 16 bases remaining between them.

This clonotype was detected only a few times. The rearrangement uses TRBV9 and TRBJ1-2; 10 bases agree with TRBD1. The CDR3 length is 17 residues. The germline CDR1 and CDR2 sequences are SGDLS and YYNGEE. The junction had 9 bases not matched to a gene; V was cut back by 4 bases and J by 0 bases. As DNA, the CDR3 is TGTGCCAGCAGCTTCCGGGACAGGGGAATCACTAACTATGGCTACACCTTC. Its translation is CASSFRDRGITNYGYTF.